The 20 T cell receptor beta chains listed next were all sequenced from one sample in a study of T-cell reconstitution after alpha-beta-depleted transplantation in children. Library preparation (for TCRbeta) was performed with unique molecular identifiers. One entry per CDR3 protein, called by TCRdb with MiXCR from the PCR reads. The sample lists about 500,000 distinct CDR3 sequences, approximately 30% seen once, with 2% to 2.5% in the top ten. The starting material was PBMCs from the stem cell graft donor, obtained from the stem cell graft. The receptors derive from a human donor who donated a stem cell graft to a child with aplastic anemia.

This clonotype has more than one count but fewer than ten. As DNA, the CDR3 is TGCAGTGCTAGTGGCCGACTAGCGGGAAGTAGGGAGCAGTTCTTC. Its translation is CSASGRLAGSREQFF. The V call is TRBV20-1, the J call TRBJ2-1; 11 bases align to TRBD2. Losses at the gene ends were 3 bases for V and 10 bases for J; bases not matched to a gene: 11. The CDR3 runs 15 residues. The germline gives CDR1 DFQATT, CDR2 SNEGSKA (reference sequence).

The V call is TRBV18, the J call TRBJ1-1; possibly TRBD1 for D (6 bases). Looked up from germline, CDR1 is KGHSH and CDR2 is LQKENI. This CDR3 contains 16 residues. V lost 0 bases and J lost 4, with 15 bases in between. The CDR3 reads CASSPPPDRTGTEAFF. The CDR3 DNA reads TGTGCCAGCTCACCACCTCCTGACAGGACGGGCACTGAAGCTTTCTTT.

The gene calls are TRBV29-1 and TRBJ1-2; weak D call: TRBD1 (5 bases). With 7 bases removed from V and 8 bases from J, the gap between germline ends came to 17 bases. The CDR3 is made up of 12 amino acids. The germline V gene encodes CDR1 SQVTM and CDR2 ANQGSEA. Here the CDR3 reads CSARWGTDGYTF. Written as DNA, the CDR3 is TGCAGCGCCCGATGGGGGACGGACGGCTACACCTTC.

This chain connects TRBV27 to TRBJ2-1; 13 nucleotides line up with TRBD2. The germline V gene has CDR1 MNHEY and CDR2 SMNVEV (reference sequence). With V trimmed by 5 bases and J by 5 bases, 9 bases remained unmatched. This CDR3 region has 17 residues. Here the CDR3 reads CASSPWTSGSRNNEQFF. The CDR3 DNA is TGTGCCAGCAGTCCATGGACTAGCGGGAGTCGTAACAATGAGCAGTTCTTC.

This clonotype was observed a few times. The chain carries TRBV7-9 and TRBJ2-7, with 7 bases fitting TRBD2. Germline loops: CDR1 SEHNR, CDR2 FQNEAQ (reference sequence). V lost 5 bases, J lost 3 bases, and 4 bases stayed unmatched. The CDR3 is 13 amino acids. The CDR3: CASSPGGSYEQYV. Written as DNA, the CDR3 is TGTGCCAGCAGCCCGGGCGGGAGCTACGAGCAGTACGTC.

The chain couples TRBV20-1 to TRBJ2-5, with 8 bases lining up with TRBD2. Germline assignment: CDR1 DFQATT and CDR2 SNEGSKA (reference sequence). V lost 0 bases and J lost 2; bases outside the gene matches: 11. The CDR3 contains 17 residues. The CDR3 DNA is TGCAGTGCTAGAGAGTACACGGGAGGGCCCTCGCAAGAGACCCAGTACTTC. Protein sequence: CSAREYTGGPSQETQYF.

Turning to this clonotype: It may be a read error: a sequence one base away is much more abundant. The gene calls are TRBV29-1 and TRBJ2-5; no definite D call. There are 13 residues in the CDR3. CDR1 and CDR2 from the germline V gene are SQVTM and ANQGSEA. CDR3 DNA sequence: TGCAGCGTTGAATCTGGTCTTCAAGAGACCCGGTACTTC. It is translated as CSVESGLQETRYF. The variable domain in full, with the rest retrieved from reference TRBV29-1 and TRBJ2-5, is SAVISQKPSRDICQRGTSLTIQCQVDSQVTMMFWYRQQPGQSLTLIATANQGSEATYESGFVIDKFPISRPNLTFSTLTVSNMSPEDSSIYLCSVESGLQETRYFGPGTRLLVL.

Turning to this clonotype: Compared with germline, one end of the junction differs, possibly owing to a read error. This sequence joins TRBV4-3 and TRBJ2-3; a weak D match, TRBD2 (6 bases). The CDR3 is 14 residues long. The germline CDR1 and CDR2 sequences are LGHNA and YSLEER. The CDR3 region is CASSQDGGTDTQYF. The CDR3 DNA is TGTGCCAGCAGCCAAGACGGGGGAACAGATACGCAGTATTTT.

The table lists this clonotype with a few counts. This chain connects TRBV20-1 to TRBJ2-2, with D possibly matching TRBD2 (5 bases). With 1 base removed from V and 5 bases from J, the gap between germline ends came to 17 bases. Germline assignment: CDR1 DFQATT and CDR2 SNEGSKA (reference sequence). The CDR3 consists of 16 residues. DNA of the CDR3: TGCAGTGCTAGAGCCCCCGGGAAAGCTAATACCGGGGAGCTGTTTTTT. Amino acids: CSARAPGKANTGELFF.

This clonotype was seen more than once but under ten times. The CDR3 region is CASSLLGTQSTYGYTF. The CDR3 DNA is TGTGCCAGCAGTTTACTCGGGACCCAGTCAACCTATGGCTACACCTTC. This rearrangement joins TRBV28 to TRBJ1-2; D possibly corresponds to TRBD1 (5 bases). V was cut by 2 bases and J by 4 bases, with 17 bases left in between. This CDR3 is 16 amino acids long. Germline assignment: CDR1 MDHEN and CDR2 SYDVKM.

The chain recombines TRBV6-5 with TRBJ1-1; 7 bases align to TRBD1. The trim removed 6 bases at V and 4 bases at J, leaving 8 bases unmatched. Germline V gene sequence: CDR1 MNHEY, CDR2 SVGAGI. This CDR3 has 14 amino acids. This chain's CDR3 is CASRPGGAVTEAFF. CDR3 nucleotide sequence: TGTGCCAGCAGGCCAGGGGGGGCGGTCACTGAAGCTTTCTTT.

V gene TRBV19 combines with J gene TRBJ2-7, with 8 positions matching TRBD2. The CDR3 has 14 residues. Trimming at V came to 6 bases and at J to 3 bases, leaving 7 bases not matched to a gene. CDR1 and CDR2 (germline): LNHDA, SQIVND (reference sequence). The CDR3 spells CASRAAGGNYEQYV. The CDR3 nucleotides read TGTGCCAGTAGGGCCGCGGGGGGAAACTACGAGCAGTACGTC.

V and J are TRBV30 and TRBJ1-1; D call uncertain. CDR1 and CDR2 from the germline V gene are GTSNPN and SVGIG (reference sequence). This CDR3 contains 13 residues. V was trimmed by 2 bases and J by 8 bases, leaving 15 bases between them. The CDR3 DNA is TGTGCCTGGAGTTTAACCTGGCACTTGGAAGCTTTCTTT. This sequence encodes CAWSLTWHLEAFF. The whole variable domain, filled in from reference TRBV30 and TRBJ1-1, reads SQTIHQWPATLVQPVGSPLSLECTVEGTSNPNLYWYRQAAGRGLQLLFYSVGIGQISSEVPQNLSASRPQDRQFILSSKKLLLSDSGFYLCAWSLTWHLEAFFGQGTRLTVV.

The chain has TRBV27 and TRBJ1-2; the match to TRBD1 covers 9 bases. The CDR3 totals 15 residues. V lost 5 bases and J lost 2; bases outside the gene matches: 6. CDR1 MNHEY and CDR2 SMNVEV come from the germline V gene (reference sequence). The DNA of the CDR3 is TGTGCCAGCAGTAGGACGGGACAGGGAAACTATGGCTACACCTTC. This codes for CASSRTGQGNYGYTF.

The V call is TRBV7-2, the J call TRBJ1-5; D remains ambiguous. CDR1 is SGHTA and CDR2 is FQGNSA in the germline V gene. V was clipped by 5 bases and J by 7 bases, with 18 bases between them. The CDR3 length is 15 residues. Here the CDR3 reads CASSTQVESEQPQHF. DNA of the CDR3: TGTGCCAGCAGCACCCAGGTCGAATCCGAACAGCCCCAGCATTTT.

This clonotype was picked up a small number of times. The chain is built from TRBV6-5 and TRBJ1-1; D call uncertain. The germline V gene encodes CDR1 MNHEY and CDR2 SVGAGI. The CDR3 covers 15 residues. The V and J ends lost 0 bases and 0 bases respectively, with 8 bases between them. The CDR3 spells CASSYSKSMNTEAFF. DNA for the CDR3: TGTGCCAGCAGTTACTCGAAAAGCATGAACACTGAAGCTTTCTTT.

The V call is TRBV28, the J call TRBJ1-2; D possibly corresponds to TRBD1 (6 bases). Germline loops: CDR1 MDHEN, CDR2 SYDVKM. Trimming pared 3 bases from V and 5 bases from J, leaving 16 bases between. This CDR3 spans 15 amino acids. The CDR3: CASSFSAGVLYGYTF. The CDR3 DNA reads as TGTGCCAGCAGTTTTTCGGCAGGGGTCTTGTATGGCTACACCTTC.

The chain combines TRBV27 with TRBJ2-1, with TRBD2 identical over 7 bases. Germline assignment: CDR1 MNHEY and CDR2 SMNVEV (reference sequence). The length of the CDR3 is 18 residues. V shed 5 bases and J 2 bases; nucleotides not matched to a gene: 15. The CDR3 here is CASSHRRFSAGAYNEQFF. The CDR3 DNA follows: TGTGCCAGCAGTCACCGGCGGTTCTCGGCGGGAGCCTACAATGAGCAGTTCTTC.

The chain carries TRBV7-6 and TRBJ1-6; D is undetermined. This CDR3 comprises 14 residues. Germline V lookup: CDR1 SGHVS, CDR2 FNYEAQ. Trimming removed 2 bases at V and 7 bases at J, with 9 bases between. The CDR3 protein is CASSLSPENSPLHF. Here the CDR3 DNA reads TGTGCCAGCAGCTTATCCCCGGAAAATTCACCCCTCCACTTT.

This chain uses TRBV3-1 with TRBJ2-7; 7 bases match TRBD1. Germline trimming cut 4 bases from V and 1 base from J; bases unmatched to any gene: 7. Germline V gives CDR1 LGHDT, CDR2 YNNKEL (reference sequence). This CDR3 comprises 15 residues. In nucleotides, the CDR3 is TGTGCCAGCAGCCTTCGGGACAGAAAGTCCTACGAGCAGTACGTC. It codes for CASSLRDRKSYEQYV.